This T cell receptor beta chain is from a study of response to subunit inactivated influenza vaccine (dated by TCRdb to 2016 to 2018). At the level of the whole study: Deep quantitative profiling of the T cell receptor repertoire was used in the study to follow responses to a trivalent subunit inactivated influenza vaccine. The research as a whole found: It was suggested by the authors that each seasonal influenza vaccination may recruit only a limited number of new T cells.

A distance of 8 bases separates the germline ends of V and J, which lose 3 bases and 0 bases respectively. The CDR1 and CDR2 encoded by the germline V gene (reference sequence) are LNHDA and SQIVND. The CDR3, cysteine through phenylalanine, is 14 amino acids long. CDR3 DNA only is kept here, 42 bases in frame from base 1. Note on this clonotype: The clone's antigen remains unknown. No qualities accompany the bases; no much larger clone lies one base away.

The library was prepared using RT-PCR. Sequencing was carried out with an Illumina HiSeq 2500. TCRdb passed the public sequencing reads through fastp at Q25 and MiXCR, retaining productive beta sequences. Each CDR3 protein gets just one entry, which takes the most common genes and DNA from the rows behind it. Present in this sample are more than 250,000 distinct CDR3 sequences, 20% to 25% of which were seen just once. The ten most abundant clones make up roughly a tenth of the sample. The receptor chain draws on TRBV19 and TRBJ1-1; the D gene is not confidently resolved. The sample was PBMCs from blood, taken less than 22 months after vaccination. The clonotype comes from a man in his fifties or sixties who received an inactivated influenza vaccine. Donor details come from another sample of the same person, matched by shared clones. This receptor carries the CDR3 CASSMREVNTEAFF. The nucleotides read TGTGCCAGTAGTATGAGAGAAGTGAACACTGAAGCTTTCTTT.